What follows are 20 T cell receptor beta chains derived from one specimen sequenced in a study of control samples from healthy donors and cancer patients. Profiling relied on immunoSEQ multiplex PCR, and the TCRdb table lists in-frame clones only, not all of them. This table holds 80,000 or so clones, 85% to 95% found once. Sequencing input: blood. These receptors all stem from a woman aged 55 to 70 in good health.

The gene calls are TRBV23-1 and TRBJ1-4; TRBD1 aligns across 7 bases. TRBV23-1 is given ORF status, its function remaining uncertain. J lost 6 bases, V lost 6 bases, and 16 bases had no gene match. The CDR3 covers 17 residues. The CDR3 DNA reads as TGCGCCAGCAGCCCTCCCCCCACAACAGGGGTCGATGAAAAACTGTTTTTT. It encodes CASSPPPTTGVDEKLFF.

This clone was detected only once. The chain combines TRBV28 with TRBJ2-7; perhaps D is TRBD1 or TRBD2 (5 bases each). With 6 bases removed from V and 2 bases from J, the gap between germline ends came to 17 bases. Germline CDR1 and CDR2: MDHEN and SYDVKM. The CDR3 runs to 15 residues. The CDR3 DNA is TGTGCCAGCAGCATAAGGGGAGCGGAAACCTACGAGCAGTACTTC. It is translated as CASSIRGAETYEQYF.

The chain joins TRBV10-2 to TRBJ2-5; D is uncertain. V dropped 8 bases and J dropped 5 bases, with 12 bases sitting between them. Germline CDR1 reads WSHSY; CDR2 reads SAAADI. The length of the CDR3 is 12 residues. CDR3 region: CASGVFGETQYF. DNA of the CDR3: TGCGCCAGCGGGGTCTTTGGGGAGACCCAGTACTTC.

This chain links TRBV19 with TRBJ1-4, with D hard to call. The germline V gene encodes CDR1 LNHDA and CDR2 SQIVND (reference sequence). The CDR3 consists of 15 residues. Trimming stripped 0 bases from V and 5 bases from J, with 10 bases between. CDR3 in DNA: TGTGCCAGTAGTATAGATCCGGGTAGCAATGAAAAACTGTTTTTT. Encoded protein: CASSIDPGSNEKLFF.

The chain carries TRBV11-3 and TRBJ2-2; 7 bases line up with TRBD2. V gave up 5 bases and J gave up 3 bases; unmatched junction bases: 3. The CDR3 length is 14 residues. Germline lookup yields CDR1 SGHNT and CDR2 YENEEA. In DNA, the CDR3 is TGTGCCAGCAGCCTTAGCGGGTACACCGGGGAGCTGTTTTTT. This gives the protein CASSLSGYTGELFF.

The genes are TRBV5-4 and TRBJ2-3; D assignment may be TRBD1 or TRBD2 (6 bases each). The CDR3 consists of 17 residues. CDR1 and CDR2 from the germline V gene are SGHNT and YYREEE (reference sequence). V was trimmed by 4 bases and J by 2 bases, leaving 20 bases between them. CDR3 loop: CASSTFLGGGSTDTQYF. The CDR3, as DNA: TGTGCCAGCAGCACATTTTTAGGGGGAGGTTCCACAGATACGCAGTATTTT.

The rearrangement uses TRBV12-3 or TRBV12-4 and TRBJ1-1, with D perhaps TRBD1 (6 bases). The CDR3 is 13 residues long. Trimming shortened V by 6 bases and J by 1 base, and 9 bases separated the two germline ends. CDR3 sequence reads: CASRSGQNTEAFF. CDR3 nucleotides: TGTGCCAGCAGATCGGGACAGAACACTGAAGCTTTCTTT.

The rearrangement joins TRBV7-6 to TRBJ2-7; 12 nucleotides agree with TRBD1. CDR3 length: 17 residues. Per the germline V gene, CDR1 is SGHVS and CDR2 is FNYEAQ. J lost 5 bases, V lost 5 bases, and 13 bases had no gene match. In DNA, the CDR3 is TGTGCCAGCAGCCGGAACCCGCCCGGGACAGGGGGCGACGAGCAGTACTTC. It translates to CASSRNPPGTGGDEQYF.

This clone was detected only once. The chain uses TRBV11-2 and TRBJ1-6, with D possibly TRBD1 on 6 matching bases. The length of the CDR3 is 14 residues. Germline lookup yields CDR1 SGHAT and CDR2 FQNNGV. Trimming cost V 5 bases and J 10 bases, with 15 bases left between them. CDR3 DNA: TGTGCCAGCAGCAAACGACAGGCCCCCTCACCCCTCCACTTT. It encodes CASSKRQAPSPLHF.

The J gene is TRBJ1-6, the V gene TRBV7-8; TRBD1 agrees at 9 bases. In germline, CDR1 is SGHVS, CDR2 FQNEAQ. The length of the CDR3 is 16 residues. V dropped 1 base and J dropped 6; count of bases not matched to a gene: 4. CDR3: CASSLVGTGPNSPLHF. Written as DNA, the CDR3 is TGTGCCAGCAGCTTAGTCGGGACAGGGCCTAATTCACCCCTCCACTTT.

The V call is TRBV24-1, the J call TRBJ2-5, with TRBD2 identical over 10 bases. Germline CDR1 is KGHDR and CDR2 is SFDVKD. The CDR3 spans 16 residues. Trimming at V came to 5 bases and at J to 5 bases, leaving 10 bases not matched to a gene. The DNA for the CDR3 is TGTGCCACCAGTGGCGCGCCGGGACTAGCGAGCGAGACCCAGTACTTC. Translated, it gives CATSGAPGLASETQYF.

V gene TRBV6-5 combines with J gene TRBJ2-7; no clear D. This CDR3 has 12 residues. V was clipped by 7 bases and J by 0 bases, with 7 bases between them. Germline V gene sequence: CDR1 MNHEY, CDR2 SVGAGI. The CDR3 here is CASTQHSYEQYF. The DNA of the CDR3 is TGTGCCAGCACTCAGCACTCCTACGAGCAGTACTTC.

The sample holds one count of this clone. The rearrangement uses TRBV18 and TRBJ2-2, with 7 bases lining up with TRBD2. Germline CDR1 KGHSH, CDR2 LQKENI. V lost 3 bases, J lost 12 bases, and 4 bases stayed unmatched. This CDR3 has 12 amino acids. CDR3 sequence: CASSPDGGKLFF. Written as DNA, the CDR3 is TGTGCCAGCTCACCGGACGGGGGGAAGCTGTTTTTT.

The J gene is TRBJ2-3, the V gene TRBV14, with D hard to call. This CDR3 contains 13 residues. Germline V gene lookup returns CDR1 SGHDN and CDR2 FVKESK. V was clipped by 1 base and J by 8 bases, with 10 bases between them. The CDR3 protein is CASSQGYLGTQYF. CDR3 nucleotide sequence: TGTGCCAGCAGCCAAGGGTATTTGGGTACGCAGTATTTT.

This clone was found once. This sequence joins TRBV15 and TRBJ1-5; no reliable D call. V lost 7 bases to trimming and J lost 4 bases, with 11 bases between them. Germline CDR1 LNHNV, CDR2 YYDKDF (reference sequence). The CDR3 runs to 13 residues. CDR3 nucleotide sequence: TGTGCCACCACCCCATTTCCGAATCAGCCCCAGCATTTT. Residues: CATTPFPNQPQHF.

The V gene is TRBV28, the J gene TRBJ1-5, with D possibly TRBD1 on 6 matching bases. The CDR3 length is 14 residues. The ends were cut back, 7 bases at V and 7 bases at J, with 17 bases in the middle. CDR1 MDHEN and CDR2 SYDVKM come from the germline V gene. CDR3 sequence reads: CASTQGGGGQPQHF. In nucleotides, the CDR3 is TGTGCCAGCACTCAAGGGGGGGGCGGCCAGCCCCAGCATTTT.

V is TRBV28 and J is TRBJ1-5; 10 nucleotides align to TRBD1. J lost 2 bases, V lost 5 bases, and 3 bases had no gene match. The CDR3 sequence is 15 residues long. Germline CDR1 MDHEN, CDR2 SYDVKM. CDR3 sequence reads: CASSQGTGGNQPQHF. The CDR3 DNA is TGTGCCAGCAGTCAAGGGACAGGGGGCAATCAGCCCCAGCATTTT.

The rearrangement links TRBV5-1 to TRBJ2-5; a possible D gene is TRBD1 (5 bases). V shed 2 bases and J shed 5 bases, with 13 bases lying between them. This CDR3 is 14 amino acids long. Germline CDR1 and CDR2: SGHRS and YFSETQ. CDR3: CASSFLPGRETQYF. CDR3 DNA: TGCGCCAGCAGCTTTTTGCCAGGGCGGGAGACCCAGTACTTC.

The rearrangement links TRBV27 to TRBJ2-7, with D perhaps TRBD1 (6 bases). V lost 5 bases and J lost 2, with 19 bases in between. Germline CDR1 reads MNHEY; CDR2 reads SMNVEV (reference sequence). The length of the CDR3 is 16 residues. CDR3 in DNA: TGTGCCAGCAGTCCCCTGAGCAGGGGAGTCCCCTACGAGCAGTACTTC. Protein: CASSPLSRGVPYEQYF.

The chain's CDR3 is CASSPIGTGLGYTF. The CDR3 DNA sequence: TGTGCCAGCAGTCCTATCGGGACAGGGTTGGGCTACACCTTC. The rearrangement joins TRBV28 to TRBJ1-2; 9 nucleotides match TRBD1. Germline V lookup: CDR1 MDHEN, CDR2 SYDVKM. With V trimmed by 5 bases and J by 8 bases, 9 bases remained unmatched. CDR3 length: 14 residues.